This T cell receptor (beta chain) was sequenced for a study of radiation and T cells in renal cell carcinoma. The study's findings and limits: No pretreatment tumor biopsies were available for baseline clonotypes.

The protocol was immunoSEQ multiplex PCR, while the TCRdb copy is restricted to in-frame clones and leaves out a portion. The repertoire holds about 150,000 clones, with 88% as singletons. The time point is: baseline pretreatment blood. Treatment in this sample: 15 Gy SBRT to primary tumor, nephrectomy 4 weeks later. CDR3 length: 12 residues. Germline V CDR1 and CDR2: MNHNY, SVGAGI (reference sequence). The V end lost 5 bases, the J end lost 3 bases, and 8 bases lay between the germline ends. A word on this clone: Its antigen is unidentified.

This clonotype was obtained from a woman in her 70s with renal cell carcinoma. Sequencing was performed on blood, taken from a patient whose treatment included radiotherapy and nephrectomy. This chain links TRBV6-6 with TRBJ2-7, with D possibly matching TRBD2 (5 bases). The chain's CDR3 is CASSTGVYEQYF. CDR3 sequence (DNA): TGTGCCAGCAGTACCGGGGTCTACGAGCAGTACTTC.